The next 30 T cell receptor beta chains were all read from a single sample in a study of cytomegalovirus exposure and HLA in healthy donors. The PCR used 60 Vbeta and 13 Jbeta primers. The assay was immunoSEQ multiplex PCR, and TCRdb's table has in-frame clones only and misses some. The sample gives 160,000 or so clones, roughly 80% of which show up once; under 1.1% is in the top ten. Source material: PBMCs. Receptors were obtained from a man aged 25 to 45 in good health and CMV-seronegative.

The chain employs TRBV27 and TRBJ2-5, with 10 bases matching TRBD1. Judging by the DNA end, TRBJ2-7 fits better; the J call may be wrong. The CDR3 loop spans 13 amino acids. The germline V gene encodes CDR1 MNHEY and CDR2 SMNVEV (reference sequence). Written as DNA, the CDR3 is TGTGCCAGCAGCGGGACAGGGGCGTACGAGCAGTACTTC. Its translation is CASSGTGAYEQYF.

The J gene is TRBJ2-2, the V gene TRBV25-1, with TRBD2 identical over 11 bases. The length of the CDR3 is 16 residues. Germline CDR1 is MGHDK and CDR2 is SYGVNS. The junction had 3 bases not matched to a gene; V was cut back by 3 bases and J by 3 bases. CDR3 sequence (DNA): TGTGCCAGCAGTGAGCTACTAGCGGGAGACACCGGGGAGCTGTTTTTT. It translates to CASSELLAGDTGELFF.

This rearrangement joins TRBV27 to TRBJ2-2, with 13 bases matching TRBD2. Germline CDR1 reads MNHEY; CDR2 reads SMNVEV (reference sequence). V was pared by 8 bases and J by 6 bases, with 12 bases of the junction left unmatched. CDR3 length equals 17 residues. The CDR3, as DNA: TGTGCCAGCCGACTAGCGGGGGGCCATCCCTTGGCCGGGGAGCTGTTTTTT. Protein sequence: CASRLAGGHPLAGELFF.

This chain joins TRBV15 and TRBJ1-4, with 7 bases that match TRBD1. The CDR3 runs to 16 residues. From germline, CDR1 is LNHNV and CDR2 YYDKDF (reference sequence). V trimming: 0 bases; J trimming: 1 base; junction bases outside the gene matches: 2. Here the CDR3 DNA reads TGTGCCACCAGCAGAGATCGGACAGGAACTAATGAAAAACTGTTTTTT. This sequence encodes CATSRDRTGTNEKLFF.

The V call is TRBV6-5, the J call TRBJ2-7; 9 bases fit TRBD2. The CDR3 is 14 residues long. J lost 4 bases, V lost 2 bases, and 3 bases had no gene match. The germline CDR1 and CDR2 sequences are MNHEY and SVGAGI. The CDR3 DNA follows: TGTGCCAGCAGTTACGTTGCGGGGGGGTACGAGCAGTACTTC. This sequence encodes CASSYVAGGYEQYF.

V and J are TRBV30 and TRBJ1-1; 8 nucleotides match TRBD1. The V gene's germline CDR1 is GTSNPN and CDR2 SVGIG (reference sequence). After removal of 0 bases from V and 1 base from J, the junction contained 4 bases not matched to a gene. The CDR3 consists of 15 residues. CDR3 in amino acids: CAWSVIDRGNTEAFF. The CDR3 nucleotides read TGTGCCTGGAGTGTTATAGACAGGGGGAACACTGAAGCTTTCTTT.

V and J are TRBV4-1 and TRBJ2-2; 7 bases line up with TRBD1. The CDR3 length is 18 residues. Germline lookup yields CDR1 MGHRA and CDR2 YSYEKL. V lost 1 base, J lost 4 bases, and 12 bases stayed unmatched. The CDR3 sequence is CASSQAGLTGLSTGELFF. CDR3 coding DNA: TGCGCCAGCAGCCAAGCTGGCCTGACAGGGCTGAGCACCGGGGAGCTGTTTTTT.

CDR3 nucleotide sequence: TGTGCCAGCAGTTACCAACAGGGGGTTCGAGACGAGCAGTACTTC. Protein product: CASSYQQGVRDEQYF. The chain couples TRBV6-5 to TRBJ2-7, with 8 bases fitting TRBD1. Per germline, CDR1 MNHEY and CDR2 SVGAGI. CDR3 length equals 15 residues. With 2 bases clipped from V and 5 bases from J, the junction kept 8 bases outside the gene matches.

In DNA, the CDR3 is TGTGCCAGCAGAGAGGGGGCCGGCAATCAGCCCCAGCATTTT. This sequence encodes CASREGAGNQPQHF. The chain uses TRBV6-1 and TRBJ1-5; 7 nucleotides align to TRBD1. V dropped 6 bases and J dropped 2; count of bases not matched to a gene: 4. The CDR3 has 14 amino acids. Germline loops: CDR1 MNHNS, CDR2 SASEGT.

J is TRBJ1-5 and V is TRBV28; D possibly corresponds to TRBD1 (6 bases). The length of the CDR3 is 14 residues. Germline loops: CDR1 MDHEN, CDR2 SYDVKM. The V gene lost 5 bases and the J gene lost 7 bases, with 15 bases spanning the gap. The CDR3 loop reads CASSLHRVEQPQHF. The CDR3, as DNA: TGTGCCAGCAGTCTTCACAGGGTTGAGCAGCCCCAGCATTTT.

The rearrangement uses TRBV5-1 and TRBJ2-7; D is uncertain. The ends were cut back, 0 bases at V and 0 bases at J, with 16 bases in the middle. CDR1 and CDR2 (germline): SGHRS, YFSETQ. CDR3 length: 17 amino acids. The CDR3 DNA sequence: TGCGCCAGCAGCTTGGGCCCTCTAGGCGTAATCTCCTACGAGCAGTACTTC. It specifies CASSLGPLGVISYEQYF.

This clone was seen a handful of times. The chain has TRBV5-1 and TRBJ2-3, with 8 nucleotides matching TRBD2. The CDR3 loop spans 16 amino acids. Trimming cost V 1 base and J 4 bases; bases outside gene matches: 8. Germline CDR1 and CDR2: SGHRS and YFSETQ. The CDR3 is CASSLRGGDRADTQYF. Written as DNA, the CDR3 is TGCGCCAGCAGCTTGCGGGGGGGCGATCGAGCAGATACGCAGTATTTT.

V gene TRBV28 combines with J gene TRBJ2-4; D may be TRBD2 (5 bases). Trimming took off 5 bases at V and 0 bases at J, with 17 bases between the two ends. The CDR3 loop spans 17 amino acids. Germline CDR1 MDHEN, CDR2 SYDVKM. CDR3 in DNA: TGTGCCAGCAGTCCTCGACGGGATCCACTAGCCAAAAACATTCAGTACTTC. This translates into CASSPRRDPLAKNIQYF.

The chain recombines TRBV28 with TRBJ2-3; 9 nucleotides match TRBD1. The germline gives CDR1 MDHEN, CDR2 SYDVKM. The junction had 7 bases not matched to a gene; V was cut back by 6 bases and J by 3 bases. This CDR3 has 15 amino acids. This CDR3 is CASSQIQGATDTQYF. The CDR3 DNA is TGTGCCAGCAGCCAGATACAGGGGGCGACAGATACGCAGTATTTT.

In DNA form, the CDR3 reads TGTGCCAGCAGCCCCGGGACAGGGGAAACAGATACGCAGTATTTT. Residues: CASSPGTGETDTQYF. The genes are TRBV7-9 and TRBJ2-3, with 10 bases lining up with TRBD1. In germline, CDR1 is SEHNR, CDR2 FQNEAQ (reference sequence). Trimming cost V 5 bases and J 3 bases; bases outside gene matches: 5. The CDR3 runs to 15 residues.

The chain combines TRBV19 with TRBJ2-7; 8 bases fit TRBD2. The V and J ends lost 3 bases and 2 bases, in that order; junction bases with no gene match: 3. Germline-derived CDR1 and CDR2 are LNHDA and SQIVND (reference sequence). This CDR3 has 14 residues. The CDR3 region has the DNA TGTGCCAGTAGTATTACTAGCGGAACCTACGAGCAGTACTTC. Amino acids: CASSITSGTYEQYF.

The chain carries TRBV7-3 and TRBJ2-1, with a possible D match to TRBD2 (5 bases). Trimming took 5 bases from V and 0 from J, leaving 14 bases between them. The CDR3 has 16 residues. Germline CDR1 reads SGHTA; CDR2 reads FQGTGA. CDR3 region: CASSPDQRSSYNEQFF. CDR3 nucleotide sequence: TGTGCCAGCAGCCCTGACCAGCGGAGCTCCTACAATGAGCAGTTCTTC.

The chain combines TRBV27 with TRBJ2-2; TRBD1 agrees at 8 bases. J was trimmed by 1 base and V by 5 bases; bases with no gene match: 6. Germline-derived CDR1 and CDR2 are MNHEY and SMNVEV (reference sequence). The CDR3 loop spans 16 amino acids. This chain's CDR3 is CASSPSGTGNTGELFF. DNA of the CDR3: TGTGCCAGCAGTCCATCCGGGACAGGGAACACCGGGGAGCTGTTTTTT.

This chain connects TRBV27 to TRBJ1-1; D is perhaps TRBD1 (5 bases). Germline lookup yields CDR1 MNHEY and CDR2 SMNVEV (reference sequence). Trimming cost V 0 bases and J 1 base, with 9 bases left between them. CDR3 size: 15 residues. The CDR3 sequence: CASSLSRGGNTEAFF. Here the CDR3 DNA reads TGTGCCAGCAGTTTATCGAGGGGAGGGAACACTGAAGCTTTCTTT.

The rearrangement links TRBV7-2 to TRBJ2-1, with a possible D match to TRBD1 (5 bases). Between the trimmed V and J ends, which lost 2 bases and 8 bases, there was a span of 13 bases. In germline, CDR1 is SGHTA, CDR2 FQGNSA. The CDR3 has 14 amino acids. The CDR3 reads CASSLTQGFYEQFF. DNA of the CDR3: TGTGCCAGCAGCTTAACGCAGGGTTTCTATGAGCAGTTCTTC.

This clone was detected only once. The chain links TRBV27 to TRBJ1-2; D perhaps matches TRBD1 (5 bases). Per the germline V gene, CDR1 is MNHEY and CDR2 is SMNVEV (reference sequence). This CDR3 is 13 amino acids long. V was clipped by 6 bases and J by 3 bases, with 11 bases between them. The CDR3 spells CASREGLDYGYTF. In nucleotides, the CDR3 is TGTGCCAGCAGGGAGGGGTTAGACTATGGCTACACCTTC.

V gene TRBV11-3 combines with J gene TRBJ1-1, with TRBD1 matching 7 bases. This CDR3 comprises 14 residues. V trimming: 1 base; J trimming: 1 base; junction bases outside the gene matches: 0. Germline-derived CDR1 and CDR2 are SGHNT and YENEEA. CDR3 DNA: TGTGCCAGCAGCTTAGGACAGGGGAACACTGAAGCTTTCTTT. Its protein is CASSLGQGNTEAFF.

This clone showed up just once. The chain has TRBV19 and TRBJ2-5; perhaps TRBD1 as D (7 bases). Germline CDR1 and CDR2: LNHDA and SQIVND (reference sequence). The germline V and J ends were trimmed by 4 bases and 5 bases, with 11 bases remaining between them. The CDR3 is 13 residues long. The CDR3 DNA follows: TGTGCCAGTAGTACGACAGGGAGGGAGACCCAGTACTTC. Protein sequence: CASSTTGRETQYF.

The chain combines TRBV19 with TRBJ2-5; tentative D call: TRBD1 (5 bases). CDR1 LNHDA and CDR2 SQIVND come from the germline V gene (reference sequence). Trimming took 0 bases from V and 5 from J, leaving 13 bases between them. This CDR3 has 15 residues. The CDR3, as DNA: TGTGCCAGTAGTATAGATCGGAGTCCAGGGGAGACCCAGTACTTC. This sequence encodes CASSIDRSPGETQYF.

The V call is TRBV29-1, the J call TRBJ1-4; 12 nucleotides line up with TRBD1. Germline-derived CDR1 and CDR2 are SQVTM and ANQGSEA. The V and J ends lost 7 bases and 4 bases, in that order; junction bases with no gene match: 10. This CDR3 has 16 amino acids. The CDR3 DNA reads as TGCAGCGCCTATTCAAGGGACAGGGGGCTTAATGAAAAACTGTTTTTT. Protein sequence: CSAYSRDRGLNEKLFF.

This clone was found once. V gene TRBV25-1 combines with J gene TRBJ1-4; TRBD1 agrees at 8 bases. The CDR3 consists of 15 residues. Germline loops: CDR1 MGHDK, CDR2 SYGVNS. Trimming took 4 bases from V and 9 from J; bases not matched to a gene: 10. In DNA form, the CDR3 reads TGTGCCAGCAGTGCAGGACAGGGTGGGATTCAAAAACTGTTTTTT. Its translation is CASSAGQGGIQKLFF.

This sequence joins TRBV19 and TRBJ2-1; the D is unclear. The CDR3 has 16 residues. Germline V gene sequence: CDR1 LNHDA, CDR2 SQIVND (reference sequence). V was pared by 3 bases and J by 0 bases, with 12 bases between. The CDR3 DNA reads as TGTGCCAGTAGTATGCTTGAGGTTGGCTCCTACAATGAGCAGTTCTTC. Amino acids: CASSMLEVGSYNEQFF.

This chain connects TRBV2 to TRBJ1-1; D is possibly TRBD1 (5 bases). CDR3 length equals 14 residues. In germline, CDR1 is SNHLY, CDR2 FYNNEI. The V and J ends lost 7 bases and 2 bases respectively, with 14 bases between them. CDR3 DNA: TGTGCCAGCATTGCCCGTCAGGGTAACACTGAAGCTTTCTTT. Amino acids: CASIARQGNTEAFF.

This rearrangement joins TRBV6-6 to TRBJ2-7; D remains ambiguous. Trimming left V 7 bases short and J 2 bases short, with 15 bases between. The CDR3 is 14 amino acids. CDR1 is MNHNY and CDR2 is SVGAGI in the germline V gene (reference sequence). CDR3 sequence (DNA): TGTGCCAGCAAAGGTTATCCCAGGACCTACGAGCAGTACTTC. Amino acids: CASKGYPRTYEQYF.

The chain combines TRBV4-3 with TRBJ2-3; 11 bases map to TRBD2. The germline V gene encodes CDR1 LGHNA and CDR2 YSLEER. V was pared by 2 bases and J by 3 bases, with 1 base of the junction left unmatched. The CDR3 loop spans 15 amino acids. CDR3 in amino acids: CASSQIAGGTDTQYF. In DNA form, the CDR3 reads TGCGCCAGCAGCCAAATAGCGGGAGGGACAGATACGCAGTATTTT.